Following are 18 T cell receptor beta chains from one sample sequenced in a study of T cells in Graves' hyperthyroidism and ophthalmopathy. RNA transcripts were the template for amplifying TCR beta CDR3 regions. With the HTBI primer set, the TCR CDR3 went through a first round of RT-PCR. MiXCR was run by TCRdb on the multiplex PCR reads, yielding one entry per CDR3 protein. The sample includes around 620,000 distinct CDR3 sequences, 46% of them seen just once. Sequenced input: peripheral blood or thyroid tissue (not recorded which). Receptor source: an adult woman with Graves' disease, either hyperthyroidism or ophthalmopathy (not recorded which).

This chain connects TRBV7-8 to TRBJ1-2; 7 bases agree with TRBD1. Trimming removed 5 bases from V and 8 bases from J; junction bases left unmatched: 14. In germline, CDR1 is SGHVS, CDR2 FQNEAQ. The length of the CDR3 is 15 residues. For the CDR3, the DNA is TGTGCCAGCAGCCGCAGGGACAGACCTTTATACGGCTACACCTTC. Its protein product is CASSRRDRPLYGYTF.

This clonotype was observed once. This chain joins TRBV7-9 and TRBJ2-7, with a weak D call TRBD1 (6 bases). V lost 5 bases, J lost 2 bases, and 16 bases lay in between. Germline loops: CDR1 SEHNR, CDR2 FQNEAQ (reference sequence). There are 15 residues in the CDR3. The CDR3, as DNA: TGTGCCAGCAGCCCCCCTGGTGGGACACCCTACGAGCAGTACTTC. It translates to CASSPPGGTPYEQYF.

This clonotype was seen only a few times. This chain links TRBV5-1 with TRBJ2-5, with a weak D call TRBD1 (6 bases). CDR3 length: 14 amino acids. V lost 4 bases and J lost 1, with 11 bases in between. Germline V gene lookup returns CDR1 SGHRS and CDR2 YFSETQ. CDR3 sequence (DNA): TGCGCCAGCAGCGCCGGGACAATCCAAGAGACCCAGTACTTC. Protein product: CASSAGTIQETQYF. Full variable domain (outside the CDR3, taken from reference TRBV5-1 and TRBJ2-5): KAGVTQTPRYLIKTRGQQVTLSCSPISGHRSVSWYQQTPGQGLQFLFEYFSETQRNKGNFPGRFSGRQFSNSRSEMNVSTLELGDSALYLCASSAGTIQETQYFGPGTRLLVL.

The chain joins TRBV14 to TRBJ2-1; TRBD1 is a possible D gene (6 bases). This CDR3 has 14 residues. Trimming pared 0 bases from V and 8 bases from J, leaving 11 bases between. CDR1 and CDR2 (germline): SGHDN, FVKESK. The CDR3 DNA reads as TGTGCCAGCAGCCAAGATCTAGCAGGGGATGAGCAGTTCTTC. Protein product: CASSQDLAGDEQFF.

This clonotype was counted ten times or more. V gene TRBV20-1 combines with J gene TRBJ2-5; maybe TRBD2 (6 bases). Germline loops: CDR1 DFQATT, CDR2 SNEGSKA (reference sequence). CDR3 size: 15 residues. Trimming removed 0 bases at V and 5 bases at J, with 16 bases between. The CDR3 nucleotides are TGCAGTGCTAGAGAGCTACAGGCCGCGGGGGAGACCCAGTACTTC. This gives the protein CSARELQAAGETQYF.

This clonotype has just a few counts. The J gene is TRBJ2-7, the V gene TRBV20-1; 8 nucleotides agree with TRBD2. Per the germline V gene, CDR1 is DFQATT and CDR2 is SNEGSKA (reference sequence). This CDR3 has 15 residues. V lost 3 bases to trimming and J lost 1 base; unmatched junction nucleotides: 8. DNA for the CDR3: TGCAGTGCTAGTCAGGCGGGAGGAAGGTCCTACGAGCAGTACTTC. Protein product: CSASQAGGRSYEQYF.

This clonotype was counted at least ten times. The gene calls are TRBV25-1 and TRBJ1-6; no definite D call. Germline V gene data show CDR1 as MGHDK and CDR2 as SYGVNS. This CDR3 contains 13 residues. V gave up 0 bases and J gave up 7 bases, with 4 bases separating them. CDR3 sequence reads: CASSEYANSPLHF. The DNA for the CDR3 is TGTGCCAGCAGTGAATACGCGAATTCACCCCTCCACTTT. Supplemented by reference TRBV25-1 and TRBJ1-6, the full variable domain reads EADIYQTPRYLVIGTGKKITLECSQTMGHDKMYWYQQDPGMELHLIHYSYGVNSTEKGDLSSESTVSRIRTEHFPLTLESARPSHTSQYLCASSEYANSPLHFGNGTRLTVT.

As for this clonotype: An end of the junction differs from the germline gene, which may be a read error. The chain joins TRBV29-1 to TRBJ2-2; perhaps D is TRBD1 or TRBD2 (5 bases each). Germline CDR1 and CDR2: SQVTM and ANQGSEA. This CDR3 has 13 amino acids. In nucleotides, the CDR3 is TGCAGCGTTGTGGGGGAGAACACCGGGGAGCTGTCTTGG. It codes for CSVVGENTGELSW.

This clonotype was detected many times. J is TRBJ1-2 and V is TRBV4-1, with D unresolved. Trimming removed 0 bases at V and 4 bases at J, with 9 bases between. This CDR3 has 14 amino acids. Germline-derived CDR1 and CDR2 are MGHRA and YSYEKL. The CDR3 sequence is CASSQDRRIYGYTF. Written as DNA, the CDR3 is TGCGCCAGCAGCCAAGATAGGCGGATCTATGGCTACACCTTC.

This clonotype was counted many times. The chain recombines TRBV29-1 with TRBJ1-1; possible D gene TRBD1, 5 bases. The CDR3 totals 15 residues. Germline V gives CDR1 SQVTM, CDR2 ANQGSEA. Trimming left V 0 bases short and J 3 bases short, with 14 bases between. The CDR3 loop is CSVEDPQGRHTEAFF. Here the CDR3 DNA reads TGCAGCGTTGAAGACCCTCAGGGACGGCACACTGAAGCTTTCTTT.

Remarks on this clonotype: A read error may explain this, as a much larger clone is one base away. The V gene is TRBV20-1, the J gene TRBJ2-2; perhaps D is TRBD1 or TRBD2 (5 bases each). The CDR3 runs to 14 residues. Deletions cut 6 bases from V and 7 bases from J, with 18 bases between. The germline V gene encodes CDR1 DFQATT and CDR2 SNEGSKA (reference sequence). The CDR3 loop is CSAPSGPLDGELFF. The CDR3 DNA follows: TGCAGTGCCCCGTCGGGGCCACTAGACGGGGAGCTGTTTTTT.

In this sample, this clonotype turned up many times. The CDR3: CASSLDRETGELFF. CDR3 nucleotides: TGCGCCAGCAGCTTGGACAGGGAGACCGGGGAGCTGTTTTTT. This rearrangement joins TRBV5-1 to TRBJ2-2, with a possible D match to TRBD1 (6 bases). CDR1 SGHRS and CDR2 YFSETQ come from the germline V gene. The CDR3 extends over 14 amino acids. V was pared by 0 bases and J by 5 bases, with 8 bases between.

Only one count was recorded for this clonotype. The chain's CDR3 is CASSLERDFLTKGYTF. The DNA of the CDR3 is TGCGCCAGCAGCTTGGAAAGGGACTTTCTAACTAAGGGCTACACCTTC. The chain is built from TRBV5-1 and TRBJ1-2; the D gene is possibly TRBD1 (5 bases). CDR1 is SGHRS, CDR2 YFSETQ, per germline. The CDR3 covers 16 residues. V lost 0 bases to trimming and J lost 8 bases, with 20 bases between them.

The V call is TRBV29-1, the J call TRBJ2-5; TRBD2 matches 10 bases. V lost 6 bases and J lost 5; bases outside the gene matches: 9. The germline CDR1 and CDR2 sequences are SQVTM and ANQGSEA. The CDR3 is made up of 14 amino acids. The CDR3 here is CSVEISGGFETQYF. The CDR3 DNA sequence: TGCAGCGTGGAGATTAGCGGGGGGTTTGAGACCCAGTACTTC.

In this sample, this clonotype turned up many times. The J gene is TRBJ2-5, the V gene TRBV20-1; perhaps TRBD2 as D (6 bases). V lost 0 bases and J 4 bases, leaving 9 bases between the germline ends. The CDR3 is 13 residues long. The germline gives CDR1 DFQATT, CDR2 SNEGSKA (reference sequence). The chain's CDR3 is CSAREGGRETQYF. For the CDR3, the DNA is TGCAGTGCTAGAGAAGGAGGGAGAGAGACCCAGTACTTC.

The chain carries TRBV20-1 and TRBJ1-2; D gene ambiguous. Trimming pared 6 bases from V and 8 bases from J, leaving 19 bases between. This CDR3 comprises 13 residues. CDR1 and CDR2 from the germline V gene are DFQATT and SNEGSKA (reference sequence). The CDR3 DNA sequence: TGCAGTGCCGAAGGACCGCTGCGGTTCGGCTACACCTTC. As protein: CSAEGPLRFGYTF.

Of note for this clonotype: Lacking the conserved final phenylalanine or tryptophan, this CDR3 likely reflects a read error. The CDR3 protein is CSVAPRADQPQHS. DNA for the CDR3: TGCAGCGTTGCGCCCAGGGCCGATCAGCCCCAGCATTCT. The chain has TRBV29-1 and TRBJ1-5; D might be TRBD1 (5 bases). CDR1 is SQVTM and CDR2 is ANQGSEA in the germline V gene. The ends were cut back, 4 bases at V and 5 bases at J, with 12 bases in the middle. The CDR3 is 13 amino acids.

The rearrangement joins TRBV10-3 to TRBJ1-2; D unresolved. The CDR3 is made up of 15 amino acids. Germline V CDR1 and CDR2: ENHRY, SYGVKD. Trimming took 0 bases from V and 5 from J, leaving 13 bases between them. This CDR3 reads CAISESTGSSYGYTF. The CDR3 bases are TGTGCCATCAGTGAGTCGACTGGGTCTAGTTATGGCTACACCTTC.